The entry below describes one T cell receptor (beta chain). Its antigen is not identified. Each sample yielded at least 6 million isolated PBMCs. It was with a sample-barcoded 5' primer and a J-beta primer mix that a second PCR of roughly 7 to 12 cycles was run. Researchers report that each sample yielded at least 2.5 million CDR3-containing paired-end reads. TCRdb redid the calling of the 5' RACE reads with MiXCR, one entry per CDR3 protein. The data contain about 1.6 million distinct CDR3 sequences, about 32% of them singletons. This sample is part of a study of blood T cells in healthy people across ages. Study-level points and caveats: The long-lived group displayed more naive CD4+ cells, plus higher diversity, than the aged donors did.

Germline V lookup: CDR1 MGHRA, CDR2 YSYEKL. The CDR3 spans 14 residues. V was trimmed by 4 bases and J by 5 bases, leaving 14 bases between them. The origin of this receptor is a woman under 40 in good health. V gene TRBV4-1 combines with J gene TRBJ1-1; D remains ambiguous. Material for sequencing was blood. The CDR3: CASSLMIGWTEAFF. The CDR3 bases are TGCGCCAGCAGCCTCATGATAGGTTGGACTGAAGCTTTCTTT.